This entry features one T cell receptor beta chain sequence. The method was immunoSEQ multiplex PCR; TCRdb's version includes in-frame clones alone and lacks a portion of them. Among under 90,000 clones listed, approximately 92% were seen once. Trimming removed 0 bases at V and 7 bases at J, with 10 bases between. The CDR3 consists of 14 residues. Germline CDR1 reads MNHNS; CDR2 reads SASEGT. This entry is derived from a study of control samples from healthy donors and cancer patients. The sample was blood. The rearrangement joins TRBV6-1 to TRBJ1-5; D gene unclear. This sequence originates from a woman aged 55-75 years in good health. The CDR3, as DNA: TGTGCCAGCAGTGAAGCGGCTTCGCGGCAGCCCCAGCATTTT. Translating gives CASSEAASRQPQHF.